This T cell receptor (beta chain) was recorded in a study of blood T cell repertoires in COVID-19. The germline CDR1 and CDR2 sequences are KGHSH and LQKENI. The CDR3 length is 17 residues. Trimming took 2 bases from V and 0 from J, leaving 15 bases between them. Libraries were prepared by immunoSEQ multiplex PCR; TCRdb keeps only in-frame clonotypes and omits some of them. This table holds 300,000 to 350,000 clones, nearly 90% found once. The source of this sequence is a woman in her 40s with COVID-19, enrolled during active disease. What was sequenced was peripheral blood. The genes are TRBV18 and TRBJ2-3, with D unclear. CDR3 sequence (DNA): TGTGCCAGCTCACCAGGCGGCCTGACGTCTAGCACAGATACGCAGTATTTT. Encoded protein: CASSPGGLTSSTDTQYF.